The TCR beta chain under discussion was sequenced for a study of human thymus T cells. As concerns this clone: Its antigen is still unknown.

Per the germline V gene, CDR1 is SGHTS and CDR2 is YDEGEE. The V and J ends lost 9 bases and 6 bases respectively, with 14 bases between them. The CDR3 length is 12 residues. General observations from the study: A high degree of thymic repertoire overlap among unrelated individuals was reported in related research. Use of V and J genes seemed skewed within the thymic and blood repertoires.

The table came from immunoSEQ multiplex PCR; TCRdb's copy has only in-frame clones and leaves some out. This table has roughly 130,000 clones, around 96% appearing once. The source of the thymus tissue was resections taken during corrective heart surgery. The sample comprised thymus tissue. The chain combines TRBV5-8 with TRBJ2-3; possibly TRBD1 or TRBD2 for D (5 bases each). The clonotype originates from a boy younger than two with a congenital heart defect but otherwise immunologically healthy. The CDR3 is CATYRDVDTQYF. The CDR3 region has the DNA TGTGCCACTTACCGGGACGTCGATACGCAGTATTTT.